This T cell receptor beta chain appears in the sequencing data of a study of T-cell memory formation after mild COVID-19. About the study: TCR clusters showed largely donor specificity. Broader study findings: Researchers found some responding clones in pre-infection memory, a sign that cross-reactive memory joined.

This clonotype was detected only a few times. The antigen is not known. The CDR3 is 15 amino acids. V dropped 6 bases and J dropped 1; count of bases not matched to a gene: 4. Libraries for TCRalpha and TCRbeta carried sample barcodes and unique molecular identifiers via 5'RACE. One entry per CDR3 protein results from TCRdb running MiXCR on the 5' RACE reads. The sample includes a few hundred thousand distinct CDR3 sequences, approximately 15% of them seen just once. The sample was PBMCs or a T cell subset sorted from them (not recorded which). The chain couples TRBV12-3 or TRBV12-4 to TRBJ2-2; 8 nucleotides match TRBD1. This clonotype was sampled from a man younger than 35 who had mild COVID-19 (a few samples of this study predate the infection). Cell type and time point are not known. For the CDR3, the DNA is TGTGCCAGCAGCGGGACAGGTTTGAACACCGGGGAGCTGTTTTTT. Translated, it gives CASSGTGLNTGELFF.